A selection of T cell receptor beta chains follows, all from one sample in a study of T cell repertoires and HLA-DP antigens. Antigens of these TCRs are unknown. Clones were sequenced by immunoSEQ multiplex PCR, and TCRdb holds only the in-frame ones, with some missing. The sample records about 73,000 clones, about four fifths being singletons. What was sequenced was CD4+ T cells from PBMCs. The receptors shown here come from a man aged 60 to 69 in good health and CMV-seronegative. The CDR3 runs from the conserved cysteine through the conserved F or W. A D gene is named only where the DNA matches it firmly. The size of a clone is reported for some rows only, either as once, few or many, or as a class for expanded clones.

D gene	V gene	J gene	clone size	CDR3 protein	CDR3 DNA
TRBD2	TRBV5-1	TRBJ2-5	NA	CASSFLGLAGEETQYF	TGCGCCAGCAGCTTCCTAGGACTAGCGGGGGAAGAGACCCAGTACTTC
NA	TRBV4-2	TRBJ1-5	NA	CASSQDLWDLQSNQPQHF	TGTGCCAGCAGCCAAGATCTTTGGGACCTACAGAGCAATCAGCCCCAGCATTTT
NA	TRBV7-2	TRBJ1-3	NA	CASSSRLEGTIYF	TGTGCCAGCAGCTCAAGATTGGAGGGCACCATATATTTT
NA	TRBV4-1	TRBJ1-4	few	CASKKGTIRLSTNEKLFF	TGCGCCAGCAAAAAAGGGACAATTCGTCTATCAACTAATGAAAAACTGTTTTTT
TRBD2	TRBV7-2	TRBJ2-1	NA	CASSSGGTSGHNEQFF	TGTGCCAGCAGCTCCGGGGGGACTAGCGGTCACAATGAGCAGTTCTTC
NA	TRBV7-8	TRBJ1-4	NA	CASSLGEGREKLFF	TGTGCCAGCAGCCTAGGGGAGGGGAGGGAAAAACTGTTTTTT
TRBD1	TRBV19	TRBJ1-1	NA	CASSITLTGELNTEAFF	TGTGCCAGTAGTATTACCCTGACAGGGGAGCTTAACACTGAAGCTTTCTTT
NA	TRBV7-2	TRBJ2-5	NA	CASSLGAGTETQYF	TGTGCCAGCAGCCTGGGTGCAGGGACAGAGACCCAGTACTTC
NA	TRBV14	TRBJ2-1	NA	CASSQGGLREQFF	TGTGCCAGCAGCCAAGGTGGCCTACGGGAGCAGTTCTTC
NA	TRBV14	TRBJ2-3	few	CASSPRDLGGTDTQYF	TGTGCCAGCAGCCCCCGGGATTTGGGCGGCACAGATACGCAGTATTTT